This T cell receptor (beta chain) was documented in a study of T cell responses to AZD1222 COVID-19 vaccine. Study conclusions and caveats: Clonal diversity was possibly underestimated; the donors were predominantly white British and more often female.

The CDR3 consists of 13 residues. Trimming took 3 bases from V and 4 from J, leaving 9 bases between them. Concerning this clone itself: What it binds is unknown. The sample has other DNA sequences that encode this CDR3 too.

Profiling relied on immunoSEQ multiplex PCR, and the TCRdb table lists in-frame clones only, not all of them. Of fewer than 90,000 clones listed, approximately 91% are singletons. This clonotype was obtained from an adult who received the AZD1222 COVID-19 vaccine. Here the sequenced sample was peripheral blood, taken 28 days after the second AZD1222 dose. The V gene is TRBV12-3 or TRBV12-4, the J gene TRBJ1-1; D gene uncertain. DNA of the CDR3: TGTGCCAGCAGTTTGGCCGGCGGCACTGAAGCTTTCTTT. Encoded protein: CASSLAGGTEAFF.